These 30 T cell receptor beta chains share one sample of origin, sequenced in a study of human T cells and chemical hapten exposure. Time point of the sample: pre-sensitization, week 0. Treatment of the sample: therapeutic diphenylcyclopropenone sensitization with weekly scalp DPC. TCRdb independently ran MiXCR on the RACE reads; one entry per CDR3 protein. The sample has about 180,000 distinct CDR3 sequences; nearly 30% are singletons. This specimen was whole blood, taken in connection with sensitization to the hapten diphenylcyclopropenone (DPC). All receptors come from a woman aged 25 to 39 with alopecia areata. Some clones in this sample may be carry-over from other donors' samples.

The V and J genes are TRBV6-2 or TRBV6-3 and TRBJ1-1, with D uncertain. The CDR3 totals 11 residues. Germline values: CDR1 MNHEY, CDR2 SVGEGT. V shed 2 bases and J shed 7 bases, with 5 bases lying between them. Here the CDR3 reads CASSYRGEAFF. The CDR3, as DNA: TGTGCCAGCAGTTACCGGGGTGAAGCTTTCTTT.

This clonotype was counted at least ten times. The V call is TRBV20-1, the J call TRBJ2-7, with D tentatively TRBD1 or TRBD2 (5 bases each). V was clipped by 3 bases and J by 3 bases, with 12 bases between them. The germline CDR1 and CDR2 sequences are DFQATT and SNEGSKA (reference sequence). This CDR3 has 13 residues. CDR3 region: CSASLGVDYEQYF. The CDR3 nucleotides are TGCAGTGCTAGTTTGGGGGTCGACTACGAGCAGTACTTC.

This clonotype occurred a few times. This chain connects TRBV9 to TRBJ2-2; D is perhaps TRBD1 (5 bases). V was shortened by 8 bases and J by 2 bases, with 10 bases between the two germline ends. This CDR3 region has 13 residues. CDR1 SGDLS and CDR2 YYNGEE come from the germline V gene. CDR3 DNA sequence: TGTGCCAGTGACAGTACCAACACCGGGGAGCTGTTTTTT. Translated: CASDSTNTGELFF.

This chain links TRBV29-1 with TRBJ1-1, with D hard to call. The CDR3 runs to 11 residues. Trimming took off 5 bases at V and 1 base at J, with 5 bases between the two ends. Per germline, CDR1 SQVTM and CDR2 ANQGSEA. CDR3 region: CSVYPNTEAFF. CDR3 DNA sequence: TGCAGCGTTTACCCGAACACTGAAGCTTTCTTT.

V and J are TRBV4-3 and TRBJ2-1; 10 bases match TRBD1. This CDR3 has 17 amino acids. Germline V gene data show CDR1 as LGHNA and CDR2 as YSLEER. The V gene end was trimmed by 0 bases and the J gene end by 4 bases; junction bases not matched to a gene: 6. CDR3 sequence reads: CASSQDHGGQGYNEQFF. The CDR3 DNA follows: TGCGCCAGCAGCCAAGACCATGGGGGACAGGGGTACAATGAGCAGTTCTTC.

A few counts support this clonotype. The chain is built from TRBV29-1 and TRBJ1-1; D is unclear. Between the trimmed V and J ends, which lost 2 bases and 1 base, there was a span of 5 bases. Germline V gene lookup returns CDR1 SQVTM and CDR2 ANQGSEA. The CDR3 extends over 12 amino acids. CDR3 protein: CSVEMGNTEAFF. The CDR3 region has the DNA TGCAGCGTTGAAATGGGGAACACTGAAGCTTTCTTT. The full variable domain, in which reference TRBV29-1 and TRBJ1-1 provide the parts outside the CDR3, is SAVISQKPSRDICQRGTSLTIQCQVDSQVTMMFWYRQQPGQSLTLIATANQGSEATYESGFVIDKFPISRPNLTFSTLTVSNMSPEDSSIYLCSVEMGNTEAFFGQGTRLTVV.

The rearrangement uses TRBV4-3 and TRBJ2-3; TRBD1 or TRBD2 may be the D gene (6 bases each). The CDR3 is made up of 17 amino acids. Per germline, CDR1 LGHNA and CDR2 YSLEER. V was cut by 0 bases and J by 5 bases, with 18 bases left in between. CDR3 nucleotide sequence: TGCGCCAGCAGCCAAGATGGGGTCGGGGGCGAGGAAGATACGCAGTATTTT. This translates into CASSQDGVGGEEDTQYF.

The chain carries TRBV15 and TRBJ2-1; D remains unclear. V was cut by 7 bases and J by 0 bases, with 19 bases left in between. The CDR3 consists of 17 residues. Germline V gives CDR1 LNHNV, CDR2 YYDKDF (reference sequence). The CDR3 DNA reads TGTGCCACCACAGGCGGTTCAAGTCTGAGCTCCTACAATGAGCAGTTCTTC. It specifies CATTGGSSLSSYNEQFF.

This rearrangement joins TRBV9 to TRBJ1-1; possibly TRBD1 for D (6 bases). This CDR3 is 14 amino acids long. CDR1 SGDLS and CDR2 YYNGEE come from the germline V gene. Trimming took off 0 bases at V and 10 bases at J, with 16 bases between the two ends. As DNA, the CDR3 is TGTGCCAGCAGCGTAGGAGGGACCCAGGGGAGAGCTTTCTTT. It encodes CASSVGGTQGRAFF.

This clonotype was detected only a few times. The chain couples TRBV20-1 to TRBJ2-7; 7 bases map to TRBD2. Germline V gene data show CDR1 as DFQATT and CDR2 as SNEGSKA (reference sequence). This CDR3 contains 13 residues. The V segment lost 3 bases and the J segment 4 bases; nucleotides outside the gene matches: 6. In DNA form, the CDR3 reads TGCAGTGCTAGTGCCCAGGGAGGGTACGAGCAGTACTTC. Its protein is CSASAQGGYEQYF.

The chain recombines TRBV6-2 or TRBV6-3 with TRBJ1-2; D perhaps matches TRBD1 (5 bases). The V gene lost 6 bases and the J gene lost 4 bases, with 18 bases spanning the gap. CDR1 and CDR2 (germline): MNHEY, SVGEGT. CDR3 length: 15 residues. The CDR3 DNA reads TGTGCCAGCAGGGGGGGACGAAGCTCCGTCTATGGCTACACCTTC. It yields the protein CASRGGRSSVYGYTF.

In its sample, this clonotype was seen a few times. This sequence joins TRBV12-3 or TRBV12-4 and TRBJ2-7, with 11 bases identical to TRBD2. With 5 bases clipped from V and 3 bases from J, the junction kept 9 bases outside the gene matches. The CDR3 loop spans 16 amino acids. CDR3 sequence reads: CASSGGGLADFYEQYF. For the CDR3, the DNA is TGTGCCAGCAGTGGGGGGGGACTAGCGGATTTCTACGAGCAGTACTTC.

This clonotype was seen a few times. This chain joins TRBV4-3 and TRBJ2-5; 13 bases are a match to TRBD2. The junction had 10 bases not matched to a gene; V was cut back by 2 bases and J by 7 bases. Germline V gene sequence: CDR1 LGHNA, CDR2 YSLEER. This CDR3 has 17 amino acids. The CDR3 nucleotides read TGCGCCAGCAGCCAACGGGGGGGGACTAGCGGGGAGGGGACCCAGTACTTC. Protein: CASSQRGGTSGEGTQYF.

This clonotype was picked up a small number of times. This chain links TRBV6-2 or TRBV6-3 with TRBJ2-6; D uncertain. The germline V and J ends were trimmed by 7 bases and 0 bases, with 7 bases remaining between them. Germline CDR1 reads MNHEY; CDR2 reads SVGEGT. The CDR3 is made up of 14 amino acids. CDR3 sequence (DNA): TGTGCCAGCATGCGGTCCTCTGGGGCCAACGTCCTGACTTTC. Translating gives CASMRSSGANVLTF.

This clonotype was found a few times. The genes are TRBV2 and TRBJ1-5, with D unresolved. There are 15 residues in the CDR3. Trimming took 3 bases from V and 0 from J, leaving 9 bases between them. CDR1 SNHLY and CDR2 FYNNEI come from the germline V gene. CDR3 in amino acids: CASSEGVNSNQPQHF. CDR3 coding DNA: TGTGCCAGCAGTGAGGGTGTTAATAGCAATCAGCCCCAGCATTTT.

The count of this clonotype is one. The V call is TRBV11-3, the J call TRBJ2-2; TRBD1 matches at 8 bases. Per the germline V gene, CDR1 is SGHNT and CDR2 is YENEEA. Trimming cost V 5 bases and J 2 bases; bases outside gene matches: 22. The CDR3 has 21 residues. In DNA form, the CDR3 reads TGTGCCAGCAGCCCTCGGACAGGGACGGCTCCTGCTATTATTAACACCGGGGAGCTGTTTTTT. Translating it yields CASSPRTGTAPAIINTGELFF.

At least ten counts were recorded for this clonotype. The rearrangement joins TRBV28 to TRBJ2-7, with D possibly TRBD1 on 5 matching bases. Trimming shortened V by 3 bases and J by 4 bases, and 7 bases separated the two germline ends. The CDR3 contains 12 residues. Germline assignment: CDR1 MDHEN and CDR2 SYDVKM. Here the CDR3 DNA reads TGTGCCAGCAGTTTGCCAGGGTACGAGCAGTACTTC. This codes for CASSLPGYEQYF.

This clonotype was seen repeatedly, ten times or more. The chain combines TRBV29-1 with TRBJ2-1; D possibly uses TRBD1 or TRBD2 (5 bases each). The CDR3 spans 15 residues. Deletions cut 1 base from V and 6 bases from J, with 16 bases between. Germline V gene sequence: CDR1 SQVTM, CDR2 ANQGSEA. The CDR3 is CSVEGGPRRTNEQFF. The CDR3 region has the DNA TGCAGCGTTGAAGGGGGACCTCGACGCACCAATGAGCAGTTCTTC.

This rearrangement joins TRBV28 to TRBJ2-4; no reliable D call. The germline V gene encodes CDR1 MDHEN and CDR2 SYDVKM. This CDR3 region has 13 residues. The V end was cut by 6 bases, the J end by 6 bases, with 12 bases between. The CDR3 DNA reads as TGTGCCAGCAGCATAAACCAAGGAAACATTCAGTACTTC. It specifies CASSINQGNIQYF.

Comment on this clonotype: Relative to the germline gene, one junction end is altered; a read error may explain this. V gene TRBV4-2 combines with J gene TRBJ1-1; 8 bases match TRBD1. CDR3 length equals 14 residues. CDR1 is LGHNA and CDR2 is YNFKEQ in the germline V gene. The CDR3 spells CVSSQKTGDTEAFF. The DNA of the CDR3 is TGTGTCAGCAGCCAAAAGACAGGGGATACTGAAGCTTTCTTT.

This clonotype was observed a few times. J is TRBJ1-1 and V is TRBV20-1, with no clear D. This CDR3 spans 14 amino acids. The V end lost 1 base, the J end lost 4 bases, and 13 bases lay between the germline ends. Germline loops: CDR1 DFQATT, CDR2 SNEGSKA (reference sequence). CDR3 loop: CSARVGVVGTEAFF. CDR3 sequence (DNA): TGCAGTGCTAGAGTTGGAGTGGTGGGCACTGAAGCTTTCTTT.

The genes are TRBV7-9 and TRBJ1-3; D is possibly TRBD1 (5 bases). V lost 1 base and J lost 0, with 16 bases in between. The CDR3 loop spans 18 amino acids. Germline V gene data show CDR1 as SEHNR and CDR2 as FQNEAQ (reference sequence). DNA of the CDR3: TGTGCCAGCAGCTTAGTGCGGGGGATCCTAAGCTCTGGAAACACCATATATTTT. It encodes CASSLVRGILSSGNTIYF.

This clonotype was detected many times. The gene calls are TRBV28 and TRBJ1-2, with a possible D match to TRBD1 (5 bases). From germline, CDR1 is MDHEN and CDR2 SYDVKM. V dropped 4 bases and J dropped 8 bases, with 20 bases sitting between them. The CDR3 has 15 residues. CDR3: CASSSSKGKQKGYTF. In DNA form, the CDR3 reads TGTGCCAGCAGTTCCTCGAAGGGGAAACAGAAGGGCTACACCTTC.

The chain employs TRBV18 and TRBJ2-3, with TRBD2 as a possible D gene (6 bases). The V and J ends lost 1 base and 0 bases respectively, with 17 bases between them. CDR1 and CDR2 (germline): KGHSH, LQKENI. The CDR3 spans 18 residues. The CDR3 DNA reads as TGTGCCAGCTCACCACTCATTTACGGGACTCCCAGCACAGATACGCAGTATTTT. Its protein is CASSPLIYGTPSTDTQYF.

This clonotype was observed a handful of times. The chain links TRBV5-4 to TRBJ1-4; tentative D call: TRBD1 (6 bases). Trimming removed 2 bases from V and 5 bases from J, with 7 bases in between. The V gene's germline CDR1 is SGHNT and CDR2 YYREEE (reference sequence). The CDR3 contains 13 residues. This chain's CDR3 is CASSFQGNEKLFF. In DNA form, the CDR3 reads TGTGCCAGCAGCTTTCAGGGGAATGAAAAACTGTTTTTT.

This clonotype appeared once. The V gene is TRBV2, the J gene TRBJ1-4, with D maybe TRBD1 (6 bases). V was clipped by 8 bases and J by 5 bases, with 21 bases between them. The CDR3 contains 16 residues. Looked up from germline, CDR1 is SNHLY and CDR2 is FYNNEI. The CDR3 loop is CASEAGRGGLNEKLFF. DNA for the CDR3: TGTGCCAGCGAGGCGGGGAGGGGGGGTTTAAATGAAAAACTGTTTTTT.

V usage is TRBV30 and J usage is TRBJ1-5; D unresolved. The germline V gene encodes CDR1 GTSNPN and CDR2 SVGIG (reference sequence). V was shortened by 5 bases and J by 0 bases, with 5 bases between the two germline ends. This CDR3 is 12 amino acids long. The CDR3 DNA sequence: TGTGCCTGGGGGCGTAGCAATCAGCCCCAGCATTTT. Protein sequence: CAWGRSNQPQHF.

This clonotype appeared a few times. V is TRBV4-3 and J is TRBJ2-1; 9 bases are a match to TRBD1. The V gene end was trimmed by 2 bases and the J gene end by 5 bases; junction bases not matched to a gene: 1. Germline CDR1 and CDR2: LGHNA and YSLEER. The CDR3 sequence is 14 residues long. CDR3 DNA: TGCGCCAGCAGCCAAAGGACAGGGGACAATGAGCAGTTCTTC. It codes for CASSQRTGDNEQFF.

The V and J genes are TRBV29-1 and TRBJ1-2; D might be TRBD1 (5 bases). CDR1 is SQVTM and CDR2 is ANQGSEA in the germline V gene. V was trimmed by 5 bases and J by 5 bases, leaving 18 bases between them. This CDR3 region has 14 residues. The CDR3 bases are TGCAGCGTTAATCCAGGGACTGAGGTGTATGGCTACACCTTC. It specifies CSVNPGTEVYGYTF. Filled out from reference TRBV29-1 and TRBJ1-2, the complete variable domain reads SAVISQKPSRDICQRGTSLTIQCQVDSQVTMMFWYRQQPGQSLTLIATANQGSEATYESGFVIDKFPISRPNLTFSTLTVSNMSPEDSSIYLCSVNPGTEVYGYTFGSGTRLTVV.

In its sample, this clonotype was seen a few times. The chain has TRBV7-8 and TRBJ1-4, with 7 bases matching TRBD1. This CDR3 has 15 amino acids. Germline V gene sequence: CDR1 SGHVS, CDR2 FQNEAQ. Trimming cost V 3 bases and J 4 bases; bases outside gene matches: 5. CDR3 DNA sequence: TGTGCCAGCAGCTTGGGGGGACAGTTTAATGAAAAACTGTTTTTT. Its translation is CASSLGGQFNEKLFF.